The entry below describes one T cell receptor (beta chain). Its specificity is not known. The CDR3 runs to 13 residues. Trimming left V 8 bases short and J 2 bases short, with 10 bases between. Germline V CDR1 and CDR2: SNHLY, FYNNEI. TCRdb's copy holds only in-frame clones and misses some; the assay was immunoSEQ multiplex PCR. The repertoire consists of more than 450,000 clones, with 79% occurring once and the leading ten covering over 10%. This entry belongs to a study of shared clonotypes between healthy human individuals. The study, taken as a whole, reports: Only blood was sampled, and tissue TCR repertoires likely differ from blood ones. Clonotype sharing levels among donors were expected to vary with sequencing depth. The donor pool, a small one, limited the genetic and exposure-history diversity represented.

The genes are TRBV2 and TRBJ2-1, with D tentatively TRBD2 (6 bases). This clonotype originated in a woman aged 35 to 49 in good health. Some clones in this sample may be carry-over from other donors' samples. Sequences were obtained from PBMCs. Here the CDR3 DNA reads TGTGCCAGCTCCCGGGAGCCCTACAATGAGCAGTTCTTC. As protein: CASSREPYNEQFF. Variable domain in full (rest from reference TRBV2 and TRBJ2-1): EPEVTQTPSHQVTQMGQEVILRCVPISNHLYFYWYRQILGQKVEFLVSFYNNEISEKSEIFDDQFSVERPDGSNFTLKIRSTKLEDSAMYFCASSREPYNEQFFGPGTRLTVL.